This T cell receptor beta chain was profiled in a study of human thymus T cells. Corrective heart surgery yielded the resections from which the thymus tissue came. Donation came from healthy Finnish infants having corrective surgery for congenital heart defects. Sequenced by immunoSEQ multiplex PCR; TCRdb stores in-frame clones only, minus some. The table shows around 130,000 clones, with around 94% occurring only once. Worth noting for this clone: Its antigen is still unknown.

General study findings and limits: V and J gene usage appeared biased in thymic and blood repertoires. There were highly overlapping thymic repertoires among unrelated individuals, as related research reported.

Trimming at V came to 4 bases and at J to 1 base, leaving 13 bases not matched to a gene. Germline V gene data show CDR1 as SGHRS and CDR2 as YFSETQ. CDR3 length: 20 residues. This sequence was found in a boy in the first two years of life with a congenital heart defect but otherwise immunologically healthy. The J gene is TRBJ1-6, the V gene TRBV5-1; 11 bases align to TRBD1. Sequencing used thymus tissue. This chain's CDR3 is CASSLLPGQGEISYNSPLHF. DNA of the CDR3: TGCGCCAGCAGCCTGTTGCCGGGACAGGGGGAGATATCCTATAATTCACCCCTCCACTTT.